This T cell receptor beta chain came from a study of T cell responses to AZD1222 COVID-19 vaccine. Germline V gene lookup returns CDR1 LNHDA and CDR2 SQIVND (reference sequence). This CDR3 is built from 17 residues. Trimming pared 2 bases from V and 1 base from J, leaving 14 bases between. Measured with immunoSEQ multiplex PCR; TCRdb has only the in-frame clones, and not every one. The table includes 150,000 to 200,000 clones, 94% detected once. The source of this sequence is an adult in good health. The material sequenced was peripheral blood, taken on day 0 of AZD1222 vaccination. The chain has TRBV19 and TRBJ2-2; D gene ambiguous. CDR3 residues: CASSILVGRKNTGELFF. The CDR3 coding sequence is TGTGCCAGTAGTATACTGGTAGGCCGAAAGAACACCGGGGAGCTGTTTTTT.